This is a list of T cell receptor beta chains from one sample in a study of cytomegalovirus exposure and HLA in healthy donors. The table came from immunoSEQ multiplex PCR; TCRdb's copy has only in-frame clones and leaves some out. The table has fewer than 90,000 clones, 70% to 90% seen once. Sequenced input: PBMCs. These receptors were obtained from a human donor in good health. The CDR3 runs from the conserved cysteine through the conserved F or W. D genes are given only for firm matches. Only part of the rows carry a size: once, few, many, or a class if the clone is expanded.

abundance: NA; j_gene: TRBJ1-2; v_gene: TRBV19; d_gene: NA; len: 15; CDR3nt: TGTGCCAGTAGGACCGGGTTTTCATCTAACTATGGCTACACCTTC; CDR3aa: CASRTGFSSNYGYTF
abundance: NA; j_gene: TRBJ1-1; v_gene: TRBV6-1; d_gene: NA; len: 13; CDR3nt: TGTGCCAGCAGTGAAGCCTATAACACTGAAGCTTTCTTT; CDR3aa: CASSEAYNTEAFF
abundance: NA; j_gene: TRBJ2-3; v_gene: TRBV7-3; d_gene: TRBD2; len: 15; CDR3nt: TGTGCCAGCAGCTTAAGCCTAGCGGACACAGATACGCAGTATTTT; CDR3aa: CASSLSLADTDTQYF
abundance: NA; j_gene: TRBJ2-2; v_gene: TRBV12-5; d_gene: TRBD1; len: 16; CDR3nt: TGTGCTAGTGGTACCTACCAGGGGGCTGGCACCGGGGAGCTGTTTTTT; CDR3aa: CASGTYQGAGTGELFF
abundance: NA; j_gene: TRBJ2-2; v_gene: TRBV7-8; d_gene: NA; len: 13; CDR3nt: TGTGCCAGCAGCCTCCTAATAGCCGGGGAGCTGTTTTTT; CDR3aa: CASSLLIAGELFF
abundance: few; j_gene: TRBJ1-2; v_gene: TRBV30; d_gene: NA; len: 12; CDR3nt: TGTGCCTGGAGTGTACTCTCCTATGGCTACACCTTC; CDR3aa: CAWSVLSYGYTF
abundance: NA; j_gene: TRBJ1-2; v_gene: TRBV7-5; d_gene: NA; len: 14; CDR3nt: TGTGCCAGAAGCATCCCGACAGGGGAGGAGGGCTACACCTTC; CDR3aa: CARSIPTGEEGYTF
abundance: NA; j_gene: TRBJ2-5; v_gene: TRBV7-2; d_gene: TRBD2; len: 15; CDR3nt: TGTGCCAGCAGCTTAGAAGCGGGGGGCCGGGAGACCCAGTACTTC; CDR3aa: CASSLEAGGRETQYF
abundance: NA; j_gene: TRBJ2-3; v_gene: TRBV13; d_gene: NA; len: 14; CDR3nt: TGTGCCAGCAGCTTAGGGGCACGCACAGATACGCAGTATTTT; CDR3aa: CASSLGARTDTQYF
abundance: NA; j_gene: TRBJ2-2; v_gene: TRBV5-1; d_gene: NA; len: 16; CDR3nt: TGCGCCAGCAGGAATCCCCGGGACTCAAACACCGGGGAGCTGTTTTTT; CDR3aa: CASRNPRDSNTGELFF
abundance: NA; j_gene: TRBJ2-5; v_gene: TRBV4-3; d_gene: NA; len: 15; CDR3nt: TGCGCCAGCAGCCAAGATCCCGGGAACCAAGAGACCCAGTACTTC; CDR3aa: CASSQDPGNQETQYF
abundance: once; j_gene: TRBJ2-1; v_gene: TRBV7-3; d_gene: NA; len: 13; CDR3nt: TGTGCCAGCAGCTCACAGGACAGTGGGGAGCAGTTCTTC; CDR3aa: CASSSQDSGEQFF
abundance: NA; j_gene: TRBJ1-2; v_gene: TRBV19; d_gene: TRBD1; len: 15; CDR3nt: TGTGCCAGTAGTATAGCCAGGGGGCGGAACTATGGCTACACCTTC; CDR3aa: CASSIARGRNYGYTF
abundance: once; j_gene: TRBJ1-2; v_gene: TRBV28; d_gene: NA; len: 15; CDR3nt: TGTGCCAGCAGACAAATGGGTCAGAAGACAGGAGGCTACACCTTC; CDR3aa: CASRQMGQKTGGYTF
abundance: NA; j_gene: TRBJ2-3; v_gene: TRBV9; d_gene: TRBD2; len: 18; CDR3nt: TGTGCCAGCAGCAAAATAGCGGGGGGGCCGGGACGCACAGATACGCAGTATTTT; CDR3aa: CASSKIAGGPGRTDTQYF
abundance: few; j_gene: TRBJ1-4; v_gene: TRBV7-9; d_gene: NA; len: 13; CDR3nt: TGTGCCAGCAGCTTAGCACGGGATCAAAAACTGTTTTTT; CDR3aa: CASSLARDQKLFF
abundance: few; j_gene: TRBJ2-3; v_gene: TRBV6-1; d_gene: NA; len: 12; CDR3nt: TGTGCCAGCAGTGATTCCTACGATACGCAGTATTTT; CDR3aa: CASSDSYDTQYF
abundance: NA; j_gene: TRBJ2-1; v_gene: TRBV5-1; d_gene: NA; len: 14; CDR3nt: TGCGCCAGCAGCAATATTCAGGGCTACAATGAGCAGTTCTTC; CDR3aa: CASSNIQGYNEQFF
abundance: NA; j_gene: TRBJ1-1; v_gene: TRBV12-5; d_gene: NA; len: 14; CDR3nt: TGTGCTAGTGGCGACCCGAAGGGATGGGGGGGAGCTTTCTTT; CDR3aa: CASGDPKGWGGAFF
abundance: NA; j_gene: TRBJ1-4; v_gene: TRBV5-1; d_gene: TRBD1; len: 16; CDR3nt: TGCGCCAGCAGCTATGGACAGGGGGCTACTGGGGAAAAACTGTTTTTT; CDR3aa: CASSYGQGATGEKLFF
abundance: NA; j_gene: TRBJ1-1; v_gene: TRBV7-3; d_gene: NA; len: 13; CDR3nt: TGTGCCAGCAGCTTAATGGAGGATACTGAAGCTTTCTTT; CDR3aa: CASSLMEDTEAFF
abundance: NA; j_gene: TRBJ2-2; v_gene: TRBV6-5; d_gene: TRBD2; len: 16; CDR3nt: TGTGCCAGCAGTTTCTTTAGCGGGGGGGCCACCGGGGAGCTGTTTTTT; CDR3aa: CASSFFSGGATGELFF
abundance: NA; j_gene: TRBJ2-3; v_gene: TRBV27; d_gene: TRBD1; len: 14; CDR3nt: TGTGCCAGCACCCGGGACAGGGGTTCAGATACGCAGTATTTT; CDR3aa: CASTRDRGSDTQYF
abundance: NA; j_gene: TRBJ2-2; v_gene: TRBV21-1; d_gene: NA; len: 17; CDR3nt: TGTGCCAGCAGCAAATTTTGCGGGGGCCCTTTCACCGGGGAGCTGTTTTTT; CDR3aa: CASSKFCGGPFTGELFF
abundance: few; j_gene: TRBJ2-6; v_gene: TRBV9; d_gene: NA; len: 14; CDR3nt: TGTGCCAGCAGCTCTCCCCCTGGGGCCAACGTCCTGACTTTC; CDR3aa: CASSSPPGANVLTF
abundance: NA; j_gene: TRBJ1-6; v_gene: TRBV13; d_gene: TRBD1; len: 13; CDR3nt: TGTGCCAGCAGCTGGACAGGGAATTCACCCCTCCACTTT; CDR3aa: CASSWTGNSPLHF
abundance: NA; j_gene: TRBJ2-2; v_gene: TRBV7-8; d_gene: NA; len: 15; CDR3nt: TGTGCCAGCAGCCCTCGCGTTGCCAACACCGGGGAGCTGTTTTTT; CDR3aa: CASSPRVANTGELFF
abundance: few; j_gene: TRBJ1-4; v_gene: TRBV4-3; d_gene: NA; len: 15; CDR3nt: TGCGCCAGCAGCCAAGTTAGGCGGTCTAATGAAAAACTGTTTTTT; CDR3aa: CASSQVRRSNEKLFF
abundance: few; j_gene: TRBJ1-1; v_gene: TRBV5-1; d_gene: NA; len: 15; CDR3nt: TGCGCCAGCAGCTTGAGCTCCTCGGTGAACACTGAAGCTTTCTTT; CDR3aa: CASSLSSSVNTEAFF
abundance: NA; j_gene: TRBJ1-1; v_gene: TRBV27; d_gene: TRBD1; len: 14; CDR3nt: TGTGCCAGCAGTATGGGACAGGGTAGAAGTTCGGCTTTCTTT; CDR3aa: CASSMGQGRSSAFF
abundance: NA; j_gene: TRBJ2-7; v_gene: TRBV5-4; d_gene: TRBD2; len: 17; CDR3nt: TGTGCCAGCAAGACGGGACTAGCGGGGGGGCCGTCCTACGAGCAGTACTTC; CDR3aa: CASKTGLAGGPSYEQYF
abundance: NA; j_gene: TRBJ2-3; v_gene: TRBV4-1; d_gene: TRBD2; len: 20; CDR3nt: TGCGCCAGCAGCCAAGATATCCGGATAGCGGGGGGTTCTAGCACAGATACGCAGTATTTT; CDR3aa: CASSQDIRIAGGSSTDTQYF
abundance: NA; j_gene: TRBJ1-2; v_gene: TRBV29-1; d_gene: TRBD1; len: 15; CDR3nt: TGCAGCGTTCTTTTCCGGGACAGCCCTAACTATGGCTACACCTTC; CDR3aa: CSVLFRDSPNYGYTF
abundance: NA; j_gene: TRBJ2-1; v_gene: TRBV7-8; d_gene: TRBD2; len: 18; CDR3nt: TGTGCCAGCAGCTTTTGGCGGGGGGATAGTCGGACGGTCAATGAGCAGTTCTTC; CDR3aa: CASSFWRGDSRTVNEQFF
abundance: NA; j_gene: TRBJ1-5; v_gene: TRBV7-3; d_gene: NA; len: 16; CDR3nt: TGTGCCAGCAGCTCATTGGGGAGGCGAATTAATCAGCCCCAGCATTTT; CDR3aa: CASSSLGRRINQPQHF
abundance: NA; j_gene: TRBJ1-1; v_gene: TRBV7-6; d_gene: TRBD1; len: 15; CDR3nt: TGTGCCAGCAGCTCGCCCGGGACAGGGGTCACTGAAGCTTTCTTT; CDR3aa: CASSSPGTGVTEAFF